This T cell receptor (beta chain) was recovered during a study of CD8 T cells in ankylosing spondylitis. Study-wide findings and caveats: Blood of patients with ankylosing spondylitis appeared to be characterized by a TCR beta motif of roughly eight highly homologous variants.

One entry per CDR3 protein, called by TCRdb with MiXCR from the 5' RACE reads. The repertoire includes 300,000 to 350,000 distinct CDR3 sequences, more than 20% of them detected once, and 3.5% sits in the top ten. A note on this clonotype: What it recognizes is unknown.

CDR3 length: 12 residues. Germline V CDR1 and CDR2: SGHAT, FQNNGV. The V end was cut by 5 bases, the J end by 11 bases, with 15 bases between. Sequencing used blood, either unsorted or a sorted T cell fraction (not recorded which). The gene calls are TRBV11-2 and TRBJ1-1; a possible D gene is TRBD1 (6 bases). The TCR was taken from a female donor with ankylosing spondylitis or in good health (not recorded which). CDR3 protein: CASSLLGGAAFF. In nucleotides, the CDR3 is TGTGCCAGCAGCCTCCTGGGGGGGGCCGCTTTCTTT.